The clone carrying this TCR beta chain has just a few counts. These data belong to a study of blood T cell repertoires in COVID-19. CDR3 size: 14 residues. Trimming shortened V by 4 bases and J by 10 bases, and 14 bases separated the two germline ends. Per the germline V gene, CDR1 is LNHNV and CDR2 is YYDKDF (reference sequence). As processed by the authors: Amplification of reference gene primers provided the estimated nucleated cell counts. The data were produced by immunoSEQ multiplex PCR, yet TCRdb's version contains in-frame clones alone and is incomplete. V, J and clone size were drawn from that table, and D and trimming were deduced from the DNA. The sample carries under 45,000 clones, approximately 79% recorded once.

What was sequenced was peripheral blood. This chain joins TRBV15 and TRBJ1-6; TRBD1 might be the D (5 bases). This clonotype was sampled from a human donor in a cohort sampled during active COVID-19. The CDR3 DNA reads TGTGCCACCAGCAAGGGGAAAAGCCAATCACCCCTCCACTTT. It encodes CATSKGKSQSPLHF.